The sequence of this TCR beta chain was determined in a study of blood T cell repertoires in COVID-19. Overall study: Samples of COVID-19 (acute and convalescent) were obtained from the United States, Italy and Spain. T cells, B-cell-depleted T cells, or PBMCs supplied cDNA or gDNA.

In the original processing: Estimation of nucleated cell counts was performed using reference gene primer amplification. Here immunoSEQ multiplex PCR was the method, and the copy in TCRdb shows in-frame clones only, minus some. V and J calls plus clone size are reproduced from that table; the DNA served to infer D and trimming. Counted here are under 350,000 clones, 86% occurring once; the ten biggest clones make up 3.6%. This CDR3 region has 15 residues. CDR1 is LNHDA and CDR2 is SQIVND in the germline V gene (reference sequence). Between the trimmed V and J ends, which lost 3 bases and 4 bases, there was a span of 15 bases.

The sample consisted of peripheral blood. The TCR was taken from a man between 18 and 29 years old with active or convalescent COVID-19. The chain is built from TRBV19 and TRBJ1-1; no reliable D call. CDR3 coding DNA: TGTGCCAGTAGTATCCGGGGTGAAGATAGCACTGAAGCTTTCTTT. Translation: CASSIRGEDSTEAFF.